A selection of T cell receptor beta chains follows, all from one sample in a study of a mutant IDH1 vaccine in newly diagnosed glioma. The data were produced by immunoSEQ multiplex PCR, yet TCRdb's version contains in-frame clones alone and is incomplete. The sample contains nearly 15,000 clones, 80% to 90% of which appear only once. This material consisted of PBMCs, taken from a glioma patient treated with radiotherapy, temozolomide or both. Source of these receptors: a woman aged 40 to 55 with glioma. Some clones in this sample may be carry-over from other donors' samples. CDR3s include the opening cysteine and the closing phenylalanine or tryptophan. The order of the fields is clone size, J gene, D gene, V gene, CDR3 protein, CDR3 DNA. The D gene is left open where the match is weak. Size is stated for part of the rows, as once, few or many counts, or as a class when the clone is expanded.

- | TRBJ2-7 | TRBD1 | TRBV5-6 | CASSSPGQGQYF | TGTGCCAGCAGTTCCCCGGGACAGGGACAGTACTTC
few | TRBJ2-1 | TRBD2 | TRBV27 | CASSLREYYNEQFF | TGTGCCAGCAGTTTGCGGGAGTACTACAATGAGCAGTTCTTC
- | TRBJ2-5 | TRBD2 | TRBV2 | CASRARTSGGAPRYF | TGTGCCAGCAGGGCCCGGACTAGCGGGGGGGCGCCCAGATACTTC
- | TRBJ2-5 | TRBD1 | TRBV7-9 | CASSPTDRDNRETQYF | TGTGCCAGCAGCCCCACTGACAGGGACAATCGAGAGACCCAGTACTTC
- | TRBJ2-7 | TRBD1 | TRBV4-2 | CASSQEGQGMDEQYF | TGTGCCAGCAGCCAAGAGGGACAGGGTATGGACGAGCAGTACTTC
- | TRBJ1-1 | TRBD1 | TRBV15 | CATSREGGITEAFF | TGTGCCACCAGCAGAGAAGGGGGCATCACTGAAGCTTTCTTT
- | TRBJ2-7 | - | TRBV4-1 | CASSQVPGVYEQYF | TGCGCCAGCAGCCAAGTTCCAGGAGTCTACGAGCAGTACTTC
- | TRBJ2-3 | - | TRBV30 | CAWSVGGVTDTQYF | TGTGCCTGGAGTGTCGGCGGGGTCACAGATACGCAGTATTTT
once | TRBJ2-1 | TRBD2 | TRBV5-1 | CASSLEQREVGEQFF | TGCGCCAGCAGCTTGGAGCAGCGGGAGGTTGGTGAGCAGTTCTTC
- | TRBJ1-5 | - | TRBV28 | CASSFSNQPQHF | TGTGCCAGCAGTTTCTCGAATCAGCCCCAGCATTTT
once | TRBJ2-6 | - | TRBV6-1 | CASRRGAGANVLTF | TGTGCCAGCAGACGGGGAGCTGGGGCCAACGTCCTGACTTTC
- | TRBJ2-1 | - | TRBV29-1 | CSARRSSYNEQFF | TGCAGCGCCCGAAGAAGCAGTTACAATGAGCAGTTCTTC
once | TRBJ2-1 | - | TRBV6-5 | CASSYSGATALNEQFF | TGTGCCAGCAGTTACTCGGGGGCCACGGCCCTCAATGAGCAGTTCTTC
- | TRBJ1-2 | TRBD1 | TRBV28 | CASSLLQGGGYTF | TGTGCCAGCAGTTTACTCCAGGGGGGTGGCTACACCTTC
- | TRBJ1-2 | - | TRBV23-1 | CASSQYGGRVCYGYTF | TGCGCCAGCAGTCAATACGGGGGACGGGTGTGCTATGGCTACACCTTC
once | TRBJ1-4 | TRBD1 | TRBV5-5 | CASSSYDRGEKLFF | TGTGCCAGCAGCTCGTACGACAGGGGGGAAAAACTGTTTTTT
- | TRBJ2-7 | - | TRBV5-4 | CASSLQGTYEQYF | TGTGCCAGCAGCTTGCAGGGGACCTACGAGCAGTACTTC
- | TRBJ2-1 | TRBD2 | TRBV19 | CASSRLADQYNEQFF | TGTGCCAGTAGTCGCCTAGCGGACCAATACAATGAGCAGTTCTTC
- | TRBJ1-2 | TRBD1 | TRBV29-1 | CSVPDRMDGYTF | TGCAGCGTGCCGGACAGGATGGATGGCTACACCTTC
- | TRBJ2-1 | - | TRBV5-4 | CASSLGEFEAYNEQFF | TGTGCCAGCAGCTTGGGAGAATTTGAGGCCTACAATGAGCAGTTCTTC
- | TRBJ2-7 | - | TRBV14 | CASSVSVSYEQYF | TGTGCCAGCAGCGTCAGCGTCTCCTACGAGCAGTACTTC
- | TRBJ1-4 | - | TRBV7-2 | CASSLRVGNEKLFF | TGTGCCAGCAGCCTAAGGGTGGGGAATGAAAAACTGTTTTTT
- | TRBJ1-1 | TRBD1 | TRBV28 | CASSGQGPGTNTEAFF | TGTGCCAGCTCTGGACAGGGGCCCGGTACTAACACTGAAGCTTTCTTT
- | TRBJ1-3 | TRBD1 | TRBV10-3 | CAISVSGTGAGNTIYF | TGTGCCATCAGTGTCTCCGGAACAGGGGCTGGAAACACCATATATTTT
- | TRBJ2-1 | TRBD1 | TRBV6-5 | CACSGQGVVNEQFF | TGTGCCTGTTCCGGACAGGGGGTAGTTAATGAGCAGTTCTTC
- | TRBJ2-7 | - | TRBV29-1 | CSVGQGIGEQYF | TGCAGCGTTGGGCAGGGGATCGGGGAGCAGTACTTC
- | TRBJ1-4 | - | TRBV7-9 | CASSFGRSNEKLFF | TGTGCCAGCAGCTTCGGACGGTCTAATGAAAAACTGTTTTTT
- | TRBJ1-1 | - | TRBV5-1 | CASSIIGTEAFF | TGCGCCAGCAGCATCATAGGGACTGAAGCTTTCTTT
- | TRBJ2-5 | - | TRBV5-1 | CASSLGVQETQYF | TGCGCCAGCAGCTTGGGAGTTCAAGAGACCCAGTACTTC
- | TRBJ2-1 | TRBD2 | TRBV14 | CASSQRGTRIYNEQFF | TGTGCCAGCAGCCAACGCGGGACTAGGATCTACAATGAGCAGTTCTTC
once | TRBJ2-7 | TRBD2 | TRBV9 | CASSVGLAEYEQYF | TGTGCCAGCAGCGTAGGTCTAGCGGAGTACGAGCAGTACTTC
- | TRBJ1-6 | - | TRBV7-9 | CASSAYVTGWNSPLHF | TGTGCCAGCAGCGCCTACGTGACAGGATGGAATTCACCCCTCCACTTT
- | TRBJ1-4 | - | TRBV7-9 | CASSSYRAVGEKLFF | TGTGCCAGCAGCAGTTACAGGGCAGTGGGTGAAAAACTGTTTTTT
few | TRBJ1-1 | TRBD1 | TRBV4-1 | CASSQGDRGLMNTEAFF | TGCGCCAGCAGCCAGGGTGACAGGGGTTTAATGAACACTGAAGCTTTCTTT
- | TRBJ1-3 | - | TRBV30 | CAWNRLSSGNTIYF | TGTGCCTGGAATCGGTTGAGCTCTGGAAACACCATATATTTT
- | TRBJ2-1 | - | TRBV7-9 | CASSPLMGDYNEQFF | TGTGCCAGCAGCCCACTGATGGGAGATTACAATGAGCAGTTCTTC
- | TRBJ2-1 | - | TRBV9 | CASSVGVRIGAPDEQFF | TGTGCCAGCAGCGTAGGGGTACGAATAGGGGCCCCGGATGAGCAGTTCTTC
- | TRBJ2-5 | - | TRBV2 | CASTKKGGNQETQYF | TGTGCCAGCACCAAAAAAGGGGGGAACCAAGAGACCCAGTACTTC
- | TRBJ2-1 | TRBD2 | TRBV10-3 | CATTSGRAYNEQFF | TGTGCCACGACTAGCGGGAGGGCCTACAATGAGCAGTTCTTC
- | TRBJ2-1 | - | TRBV5-1 | CASSLVQGEQFF | TGCGCCAGCAGCTTGGTTCAGGGTGAGCAGTTCTTC
- | TRBJ2-7 | - | TRBV9 | CASSVVPLLQTYEQYF | TGTGCCAGCAGCGTAGTCCCCCTATTGCAGACCTACGAGCAGTACTTC
- | TRBJ1-3 | - | TRBV28 | CASSRGQSTGNTIYF | TGTGCCAGCAGTAGAGGACAGTCGACGGGAAACACCATATATTTT
- | TRBJ2-7 | - | TRBV7-6 | CASSLKPAGTLTYEQYF | TGTGCCAGCAGCCTCAAGCCCGCCGGGACCCTTACTTACGAGCAGTACTTC
- | TRBJ1-3 | TRBD1 | TRBV6-6 | CASSYTTGNSGNTIYF | TGTGCCAGCAGTTACACGACAGGGAACTCTGGAAACACCATATATTTT
- | TRBJ1-1 | - | TRBV28 | CASSPPRIATEAFF | TGTGCCAGCAGTCCACCCAGGATCGCCACTGAAGCTTTCTTT
- | TRBJ2-5 | TRBD1 | TRBV27 | CASSSLGPGQGRKETQYF | TGTGCCAGCAGTTCATTAGGCCCGGGACAGGGTAGGAAAGAGACCCAGTACTTC
- | TRBJ2-1 | - | TRBV5-1 | CASNPDGPLWNEQFF | TGCGCCAGCAACCCGGACGGCCCCCTCTGGAATGAGCAGTTCTTC
- | TRBJ2-1 | TRBD2 | TRBV9 | CASSVRLGGYGTSGVLNEQFF | TGTGCCAGCAGCGTACGCTTGGGGGGCTATGGAACTAGCGGGGTACTCAATGAGCAGTTCTTC
- | TRBJ1-1 | - | TRBV6-5 | CASSYSGGTTEAFF | TGTGCCAGCAGTTACTCAGGCGGGACCACTGAAGCTTTCTTT
- | TRBJ1-5 | - | TRBV19 | CATVGPPYSNQPQHF | TGTGCCACCGTGGGGCCACCTTATAGCAATCAGCCCCAGCATTTT
once | TRBJ2-1 | TRBD1 | TRBV5-1 | CASSPGQAYNEQFF | TGCGCCAGCAGCCCCGGACAGGCCTACAATGAGCAGTTCTTC
- | TRBJ2-1 | TRBD2 | TRBV4-2 | CASSQSGTNEQFF | TGTGCCAGCAGCCAGTCCGGGACTAACGAGCAGTTCTTC
- | TRBJ1-2 | TRBD1 | TRBV30 | CAWRDRGLRGYTF | TGTGCCTGGAGGGACAGGGGGCTTCGGGGCTACACCTTC
- | TRBJ2-3 | TRBD2 | TRBV30 | CAWSPTSGRDAQYF | TGTGCCTGGAGCCCGACTAGCGGGAGGGACGCGCAGTATTTT